This T cell receptor (beta chain) was identified during a study of CD8+ T cells in alopecia areata. Extracted RNA was reverse transcribed into cDNA, the sequencing template. TCRdb keeps only in-frame clones here, not all; method: immunoSEQ multiplex PCR. Among approximately 180,000 clones listed, approximately 56% were seen once. CDR1 is GTSNPN, CDR2 SVGIG, per germline (reference sequence). The CDR3 covers 15 residues. Trimming removed 5 bases at V and 13 bases at J, with 27 bases between. J is TRBJ2-1 and V is TRBV30; D might be TRBD2 (6 bases). This specimen was CD4+ T cells sorted from blood, taken at week 0. The clonotype comes from a human donor with alopecia areata. CDR3 nucleotide sequence: TGTGCCTGGGGCCCTGAGCTAGGGGTCCGCGGGGCACAGTTCTTC. Its translation is CAWGPELGVRGAQFF.